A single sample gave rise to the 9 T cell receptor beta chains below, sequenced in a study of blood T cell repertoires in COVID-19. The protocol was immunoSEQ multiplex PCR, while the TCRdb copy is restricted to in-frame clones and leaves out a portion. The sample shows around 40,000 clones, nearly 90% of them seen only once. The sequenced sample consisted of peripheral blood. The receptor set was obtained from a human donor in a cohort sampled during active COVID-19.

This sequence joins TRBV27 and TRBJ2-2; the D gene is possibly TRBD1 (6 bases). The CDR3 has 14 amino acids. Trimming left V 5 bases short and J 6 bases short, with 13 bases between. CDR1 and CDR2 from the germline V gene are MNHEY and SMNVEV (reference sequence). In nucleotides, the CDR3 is TGTGCCAGCAGTCCGAACAGGGTTGCCGGGGAGCTGTTTTTT. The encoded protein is CASSPNRVAGELFF.

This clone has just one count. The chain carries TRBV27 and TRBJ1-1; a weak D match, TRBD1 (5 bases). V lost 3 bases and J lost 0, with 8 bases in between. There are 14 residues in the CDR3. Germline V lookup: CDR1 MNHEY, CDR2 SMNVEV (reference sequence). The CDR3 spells CASSFDSVNTEAFF. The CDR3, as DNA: TGTGCCAGCAGTTTTGACAGCGTGAACACTGAAGCTTTCTTT.

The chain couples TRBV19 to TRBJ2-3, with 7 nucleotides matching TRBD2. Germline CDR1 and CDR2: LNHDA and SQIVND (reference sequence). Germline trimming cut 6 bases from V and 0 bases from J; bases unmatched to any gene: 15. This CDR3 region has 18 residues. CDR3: CASSFKLPSGASTDTQYF. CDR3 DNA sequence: TGTGCCAGTAGCTTCAAACTTCCTAGCGGAGCTAGCACAGATACGCAGTATTTT.

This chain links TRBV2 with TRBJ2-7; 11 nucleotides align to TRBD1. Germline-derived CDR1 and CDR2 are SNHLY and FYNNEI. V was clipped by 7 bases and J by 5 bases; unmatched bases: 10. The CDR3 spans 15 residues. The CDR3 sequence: CASKKDRGRLNEQYF. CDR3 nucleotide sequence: TGTGCCAGCAAAAAGGACAGGGGGCGTCTTAACGAGCAGTACTTC. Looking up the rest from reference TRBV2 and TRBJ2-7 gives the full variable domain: EPEVTQTPSHQVTQMGQEVILRCVPISNHLYFYWYRQILGQKVEFLVSFYNNEISEKSEIFDDQFSVERPDGSNFTLKIRSTKLEDSAMYFCASKKDRGRLNEQYFGPGTRLTVT.

The CDR3 here is CASSPNKAGVDEQYF. The CDR3 DNA reads as TGTGCCAGCAGCCCCAACAAAGCGGGAGTGGACGAGCAGTACTTC. V is TRBV3-1 (or the pseudogene TRBV3-2) and J is TRBJ2-7; 8 bases align to TRBD2. The CDR3 totals 15 residues. The trim removed 4 bases at V and 5 bases at J, leaving 10 bases unmatched. Germline CDR1 and CDR2: LGHDT and YNNKEL (reference sequence).

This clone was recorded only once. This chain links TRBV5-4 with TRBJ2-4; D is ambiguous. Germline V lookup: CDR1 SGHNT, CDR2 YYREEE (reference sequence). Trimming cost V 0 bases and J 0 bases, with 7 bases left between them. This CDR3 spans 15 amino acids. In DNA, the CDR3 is TGTGCCAGCAGCTTGGTCGGTGTAGCCAAAAACATTCAGTACTTC. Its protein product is CASSLVGVAKNIQYF. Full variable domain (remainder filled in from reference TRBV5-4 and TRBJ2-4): ETGVTQSPTHLIKTRGQQVTLRCSSQSGHNTVSWYQQALGQGPQFIFQYYREEENGRGNFPPRFSGLQFPNYSSELNVNALELDDSALYLCASSLVGVAKNIQYFGAGTRLSVL.

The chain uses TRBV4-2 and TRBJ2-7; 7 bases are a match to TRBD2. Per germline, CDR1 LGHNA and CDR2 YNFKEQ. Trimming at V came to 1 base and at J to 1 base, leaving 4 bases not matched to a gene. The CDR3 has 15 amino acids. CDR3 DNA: TGTGCCAGCAGCCAAGTCTGGGGGGGATCCTACGAGCAGTACTTC. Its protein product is CASSQVWGGSYEQYF.

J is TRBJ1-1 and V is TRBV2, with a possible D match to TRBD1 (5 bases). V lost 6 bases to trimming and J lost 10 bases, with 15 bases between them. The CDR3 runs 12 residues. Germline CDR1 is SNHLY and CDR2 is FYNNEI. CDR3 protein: CASRRGTAGAFF. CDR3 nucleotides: TGTGCCAGCAGACGCGGGACCGCGGGAGCTTTCTTT.

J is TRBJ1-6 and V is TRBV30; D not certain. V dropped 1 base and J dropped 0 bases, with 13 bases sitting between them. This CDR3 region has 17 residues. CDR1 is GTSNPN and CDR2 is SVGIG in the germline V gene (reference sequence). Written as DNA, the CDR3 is TGTGCCTGGAGTGGAAACTGGGAGAGCTCCTATAATTCACCCCTCCACTTT. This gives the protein CAWSGNWESSYNSPLHF.